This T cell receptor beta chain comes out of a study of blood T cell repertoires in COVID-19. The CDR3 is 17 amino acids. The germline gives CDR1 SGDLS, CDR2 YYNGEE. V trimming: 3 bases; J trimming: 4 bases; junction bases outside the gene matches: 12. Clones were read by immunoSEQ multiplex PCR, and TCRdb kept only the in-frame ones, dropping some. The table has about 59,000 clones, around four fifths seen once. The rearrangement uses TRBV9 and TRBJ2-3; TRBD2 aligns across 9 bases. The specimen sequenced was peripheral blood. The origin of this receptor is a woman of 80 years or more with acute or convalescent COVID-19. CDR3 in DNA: TGTGCCAGCAGCGCCATAGCAAGGCGGGAGGGGGCAGATACGCAGTATTTT. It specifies CASSAIARREGADTQYF.